One sample yielded the 9 T cell receptor beta chains listed below, sequenced in a study of CD8 T cells in ankylosing spondylitis. TCRdb reanalysed the 5' RACE reads using MiXCR and keeps one entry per CDR3 protein. This table has around 140,000 distinct CDR3 sequences, roughly an eighth appearing once. What was sequenced was blood, either unsorted or a sorted T cell fraction (not recorded which). Every receptor here comes from a female donor with ankylosing spondylitis or in good health (not recorded which).

At least ten counts were recorded for this clonotype. This sequence joins TRBV28 and TRBJ2-5; no definite D call. The CDR3 is 13 residues long. Trimming stripped 0 bases from V and 4 bases from J, with 6 bases between. Germline V gene sequence: CDR1 MDHEN, CDR2 SYDVKM. The CDR3 loop is CASSLWIGETQYF. CDR3 bases: TGTGCCAGCAGTTTATGGATCGGAGAGACCCAGTACTTC.

This clonotype was seen at least ten times. This chain connects TRBV3-1 to TRBJ2-3; 8 bases are shared with TRBD2. CDR1 is LGHDT and CDR2 is YNNKEL in the germline V gene (reference sequence). J was trimmed by 2 bases and V by 5 bases; bases with no gene match: 6. This CDR3 contains 15 residues. DNA for the CDR3: TGTGCCAGCAGCGATAGCGGGGCCTTCACAGATACGCAGTATTTT. Its protein is CASSDSGAFTDTQYF.

This clonotype was found many times. Because the CDR3 is missing its conserved closing phenylalanine or tryptophan, this is likely a read error. This CDR3 is CSAERNYGYTL. CDR3 coding DNA: TGCAGTGCTGAACGGAACTATGGCTACACCCTC. The chain joins TRBV20-1 to TRBJ1-2; the D is unclear. Between the trimmed V and J ends, which lost 5 bases and 2 bases, there was a span of 6 bases. The length of the CDR3 is 11 residues. Germline V gives CDR1 DFQATT, CDR2 SNEGSKA (reference sequence).

In its sample, this clonotype was seen many times. The rearrangement links TRBV20-1 to TRBJ2-7, with D possibly TRBD1 on 5 matching bases. CDR3 length: 11 residues. Germline V CDR1 and CDR2: DFQATT, SNEGSKA (reference sequence). V was cut by 7 bases and J by 5 bases, with 12 bases left in between. DNA for the CDR3: TGCAGTGTACCAGGGCCAGACGAGCAGTACTTC. It specifies CSVPGPDEQYF.

This clonotype showed up many times. This chain uses TRBV19 with TRBJ1-5, with D unclear. The germline V and J ends were trimmed by 1 base and 2 bases, with 24 bases remaining between them. Germline assignment: CDR1 LNHDA and CDR2 SQIVND (reference sequence). CDR3 length: 20 residues. The DNA of the CDR3 is TGTGCCAGTAGTATAGTGCTTGTCTACTGGGGAGAAAGTCGCAATCAGCCCCAGCATTTT. Translating gives CASSIVLVYWGESRNQPQHF.

In DNA, the CDR3 is TGTGCCTGGGACGACAGGGGAAGAAACACTGAAGCTTTCTTT. As protein: CAWDDRGRNTEAFF. The genes are TRBV30 and TRBJ1-1; 8 positions match TRBD1. J gave up 2 bases and V 5 bases, and 7 bases lay outside the gene matches. The CDR3 length is 14 residues. Looked up from germline, CDR1 is GTSNPN and CDR2 is SVGIG (reference sequence).

This clonotype has a count of ten or more. The chain uses TRBV15 and TRBJ2-1; D is uncertain. V lost 3 bases and J lost 3, with 12 bases in between. The CDR3 totals 15 residues. CDR1 and CDR2 from the germline V gene are LNHNV and YYDKDF (reference sequence). The CDR3 loop is CATSRDRFFYNEQFF. In DNA, the CDR3 is TGTGCCACCAGCAGGGACCGGTTCTTCTACAATGAGCAGTTCTTC.

The CDR3 DNA reads as TGCGCCAGCAGCCCGCGGGACGGACGCCCCTCTGGAAACACCATATATTTT. Translation gives CASSPRDGRPSGNTIYF. The chain uses TRBV5-1 and TRBJ1-3; possible D gene TRBD1, 5 bases. The V gene's germline CDR1 is SGHRS and CDR2 YFSETQ. The ends were cut back, 4 bases at V and 0 bases at J, with 17 bases in the middle. The CDR3 is 17 residues long.

This clonotype occurred many times. The chain employs TRBV11-1 and TRBJ1-6, with unresolved D. Germline CDR1 is SGHAT and CDR2 is FQDESV (reference sequence). The CDR3 is 13 amino acids. V shed 1 base and J shed 11 bases, with 9 bases lying between them. The CDR3 DNA sequence: TGTGCCAGCAGCTTAGTGGCGTCCACACCCCTCCACTTT. Its translation is CASSLVASTPLHF. Based on the CDR3 plus reference TRBV11-1 and TRBJ1-6, the full variable domain is EAEVAQSPRYKITEKSQAVAFWCDPISGHATLYWYRQILGQGPELLVQFQDESVVDDSQLPKDRFSAERLKGVDSTLKIQPAELGDSAMYLCASSLVASTPLHFGNGTRLTVT.